The entry below gives a single T cell receptor beta chain sequence along with its context. This clone's antigen is unknown. Base qualities are not provided; no much larger clone lies one nucleotide away. Deletion took 0 bases off V and 2 bases off J, with a span of 6 bases between the germline ends. CDR3 length: 13 amino acids, cysteine to phenylalanine. Only the CDR3 DNA stays, 39 bases, in frame from base 1. CDR1 and CDR2 (SGHRS, YFSETQ) derive from the germline V gene. These data originate in a study of glioma-infiltrating T cells after dendritic cell vaccination (dated by TCRdb to 2016 to 2018). About the investigation overall: The cohort included some 15 glioblastoma patients drawn from Phase I and II dendritic cell vaccination trials, of whom 9 were newly diagnosed and 6 had recurrent disease. Survival after dendritic cell vaccination was correlated with TCR sequencing metrics, such as TIL content and the overlap between tumor and blood repertoires. The vaccine was prepared from monocyte-derived dendritic cells that were cultured for seven days with IL-4 and GM-CSF and then pulsed overnight with autologous tumor lysate. Patients received three intradermal dendritic cell vaccine injections at biweekly intervals in the arm below the axilla. Between the early 2000s and the early 2010s, the patients were given dendritic cell vaccination pulsed with autologous tumor lysate. In glioblastoma patients vaccinated with dendritic cells, deep sequencing of TCR beta CDR3 regions served to measure tumor-infiltrating lymphocyte content and to compare repertoires between tumor and blood.

Study-wide findings and limitations: No direct relationship between TCR clonality and survival was found, suggesting a diverse polyclonal response may matter. After dendritic cell vaccination, a higher estimated pretreatment TIL content predicted longer time to progression and longer overall survival. The cohort was small and heterogeneous, with few patients having full blood and tumor sets and even fewer initial-recurrent tumor pairs. The response model built on TCR overlap across three groups was characterized as speculative, with prospective validation still needed.

The time point label, read with the paper, signifies: after dendritic cell vaccination, including at tumor progression/relapse. Patients were selected for having adequate residual fresh-frozen tumor tissue and more than two years of available survival data. Molecular status otherwise varied across the glioblastoma patients, but none of them carried an isocitrate dehydrogenase mutation. PBMC collection took place before vaccination, two weeks after the third vaccination, and at tumor progression if progression occurred. Genomic DNA was extracted with the Qiagen DNeasy Blood extraction Kit. The immunoSEQ assay amplified TCRB CDR3 regions from roughly 2 micrograms of genomic DNA, or from all available DNA when less than that amount was available. The multiplex PCR relied on 60 forward primers for TCR V beta segments and 13 reverse primers for J beta segments. Synthetic control templates were spiked into each sample at limiting dilution to estimate reads per starting template. The Illumina HiSeq System generated sequencing reads of 87 bp. In the authors' own workflow: PCR and sequencing errors were removed by a nearest neighbor algorithm that merged closely related sequences. TCR overlap was defined as the percentage of unique tumor TCR beta sequences that were also found in the peripheral blood of the same patient. The table was pulled from immuneACCESS by TCRdb, which kept in-frame rearrangements only. Such tables lose some clones; where checked, under half of the loss comes from unresolved V genes, and the rest has no known cause. That table supplies the V and J calls and clone size; D and trimming were determined from the DNA. Recorded for this sample are approximately 50,000 clones; more than 70% of them occurred a single time. The ten largest make up more than 8.5% of the sample.

The origin of this receptor is a human donor with glioblastoma. The chain was built from TRBV5-1 and TRBJ2-7; the D segment cannot be called with confidence. Sequences were derived from blood, sampled after dendritic cell vaccination. The CDR3 protein: CASSLGYAYEQYF. In nucleotides, the sequence is TGCGCCAGCAGCTTGGGCTATGCCTACGAGCAGTACTTC. Extended through the reference TRBV5-1 and TRBJ2-7 proteins, this CDR3 yields the full variable domain: KAGVTQTPRYLIKTRGQQVTLSCSPISGHRSVSWYQQTPGQGLQFLFEYFSETQRNKGNFPGRFSGRQFSNSRSEMNVSTLELGDSALYLCASSLGYAYEQYFGPGTRLTVT.